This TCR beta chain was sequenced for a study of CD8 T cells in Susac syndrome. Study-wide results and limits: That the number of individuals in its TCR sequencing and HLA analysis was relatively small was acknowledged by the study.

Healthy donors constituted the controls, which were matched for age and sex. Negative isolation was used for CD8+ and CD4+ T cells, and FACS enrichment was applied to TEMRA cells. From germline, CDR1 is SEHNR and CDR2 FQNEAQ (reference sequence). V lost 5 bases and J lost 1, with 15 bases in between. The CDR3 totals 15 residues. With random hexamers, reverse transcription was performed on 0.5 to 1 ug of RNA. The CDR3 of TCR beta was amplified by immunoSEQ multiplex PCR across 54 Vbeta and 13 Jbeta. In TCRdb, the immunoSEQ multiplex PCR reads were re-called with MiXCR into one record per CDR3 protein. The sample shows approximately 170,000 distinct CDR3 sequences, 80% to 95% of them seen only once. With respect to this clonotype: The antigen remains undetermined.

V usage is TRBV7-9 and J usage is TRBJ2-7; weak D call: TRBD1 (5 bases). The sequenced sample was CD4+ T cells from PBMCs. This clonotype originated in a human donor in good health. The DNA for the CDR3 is TGTGCCAGCAGCCCAGGGTCCATCAGTTCCTACGAGCAGTACTTC. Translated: CASSPGSISSYEQYF.